This is a list of T cell receptor beta chains from one sample in a study of shared clonotypes between healthy human individuals. Method: immunoSEQ multiplex PCR; TCRdb's copy keeps in-frame clones and lacks some. The sample gives around 940,000 clones, less than 85% of which show up once; approximately 1.5% is in the top ten. Sequencing was done on a sample of memory CD4+ T cells sorted from blood. Source of these receptors: a man younger than 35 in good health. Each CDR3 is given with its conserved first and last residue. D genes are given only for firm matches. A row's size may be missing; if present it is once, few, many or a size class.

TRBV7-9	TRBJ2-5	-	-	TGTGCCAGCAGCTTAGCGGGCAGAAAGCCCCAAGAGACCCAGTACTTC	CASSLAGRKPQETQYF
TRBV6-5	TRBJ1-2	-	-	TGTGCCAGCAAAGCGGGGGCTAGAGCTAACTATGGCTACACCTTC	CASKAGARANYGYTF
TRBV4-3	TRBJ2-3	few	TRBD2	TGCGCCAGCAGCCAAGATCCATGGGGGGGTGGATTGGCAGATACGCAGTATTTT	CASSQDPWGGGLADTQYF
TRBV2	TRBJ1-1	-	-	TGTGCCAGCAGTAAAGGGACAAATGAAGCTTTCTTT	CASSKGTNEAFF
TRBV14	TRBJ1-2	once	-	TGTGCCAGCAGCCAAGTAATAGGGCCCTATGGCTACACCTTC	CASSQVIGPYGYTF
TRBV7-8	TRBJ1-5	few	TRBD1	TGTGCCAGCAGCTTAGGGACAGGGGAGTATCAGCCCCAGCATTTT	CASSLGTGEYQPQHF
TRBV6-6	TRBJ1-3	-	TRBD1	TGTGCCGGCAGTTACTCGGCAGGGGGACCGAACACCATATATTTT	CAGSYSAGGPNTIYF
TRBV9	TRBJ1-1	-	-	TGTGCCAGCAGCTTAGGGGGGACGTTGGGGACTGAAGCTTTCTTT	CASSLGGTLGTEAFF
TRBV7-3	TRBJ2-2	-	-	TGTGCCAGCAGCTTAGACCCTAAGGGCGGGGAGCTGTTTTTT	CASSLDPKGGELFF
TRBV28	TRBJ2-5	once	TRBD2	TGTGCCAGCATCCCCGGGGGGGCGAGGGAGACCCAGTACTTC	CASIPGGARETQYF
TRBV29-1	TRBJ1-2	-	-	TGCAGCGTTGAAGAGACAACCTATGGCTACACCTTC	CSVEETTYGYTF
TRBV9	TRBJ1-4	few	-	TGTGCCAGCAGCCGGGGGCATAATGAAAAACTGTTTTTT	CASSRGHNEKLFF
TRBV2	TRBJ2-3	few	-	TGTGCCAGCAGTGAAGCCCCGTCCCAGGAGGGGCAGTATTTT	CASSEAPSQEGQYF
TRBV7-9	TRBJ1-1	few	-	TGTGCCAGCAGCTTCCAACAGGGGAACACTGAAGCTTTCTTT	CASSFQQGNTEAFF
TRBV18	TRBJ1-5	many	TRBD1	TGTGCCAGCTCACCAAGCGTGGCAGGGGGCTTCAATCAGCCCCAGCATTTT	CASSPSVAGGFNQPQHF
TRBV10-3	TRBJ2-1	-	TRBD2	TGTGCCATCAGGGGGACTAGCGGGACTCACAATGAGCAGTTCTTC	CAIRGTSGTHNEQFF
TRBV25-1	TRBJ1-6	once	-	TGTGCCAGCACGGAGGGGTCCTATAATTCACCCCTCCACTTT	CASTEGSYNSPLHF
TRBV6-1	TRBJ1-5	-	-	TGTGCCAGCACCAGAGAAAGGAGCAATCAGCCCCAGCATTTT	CASTRERSNQPQHF
TRBV2	TRBJ2-7	-	TRBD2	TGTGCCAGCAGGGGACTAGCGGGGAGCTCCTACGAGCAGTACTTC	CASRGLAGSSYEQYF
TRBV18	TRBJ1-1	-	-	TGTGCCAGCTCACCGCGGAAGGAAGGCACTGAAGCTTTCTTT	CASSPRKEGTEAFF
TRBV18	TRBJ2-7	-	TRBD1	TGTGCCAGCTCACAACCGGGTGGACAGGTCACCTACGAGCAGTACTTC	CASSQPGGQVTYEQYF
TRBV21-1	TRBJ2-4	-	-	TGTGCCAGCAGAAAGGACAGAGATAGACCCAGTGGACAAGGAAACATTCAGTACTTC	CASRKDRDRPSGQGNIQYF
TRBV10-1	TRBJ1-5	few	-	TGCGCCAGCAGCGCAGGGACAACGCAGCCCCAGCATTTT	CASSAGTTQPQHF
TRBV30	TRBJ1-2	-	-	TGTGCCTGGAGAGTAAACGGGGGCTATGGCTACACCTTC	CAWRVNGGYGYTF
TRBV9	TRBJ2-1	few	-	TGTGCCAGCAGCGTAGCCGGCGGGGTGCCGTCCAATGAGCAGTTCTTC	CASSVAGGVPSNEQFF
TRBV28	TRBJ1-1	-	-	TGTGCCAGCAACCGTAGAGCTGAAGCTTTCTTT	CASNRRAEAFF
TRBV18	TRBJ2-1	once	TRBD1	TGTGCCAGCTCTTCCCGGACAGGGCACAATGAGCAGTTCTTC	CASSSRTGHNEQFF
TRBV6-1	TRBJ2-2	-	-	TGTGCCAGCCGATCAGAGGGGGGGAACACCGGGGAGCTGTTTTTT	CASRSEGGNTGELFF
TRBV7-2	TRBJ2-2	-	TRBD2	TGTGCCAGCAGCTTAGGGCCTAGCGGCGCGAACACCGGGGAGCTGTTTTTT	CASSLGPSGANTGELFF
TRBV27	TRBJ2-2	-	TRBD2	TGTGCCAGCAGAACCAGCCCAGGACTAGCGGGAGATTCGGGCACCGGGGAGCTGTTTTTT	CASRTSPGLAGDSGTGELFF
TRBV11-2	TRBJ2-7	-	-	TGTGCCAGCAGTCCGCAGGTCTCAGCCTACGAGCAGTACTTC	CASSPQVSAYEQYF
TRBV10-1	TRBJ2-3	-	TRBD2	TGCGCCAGCAGCACTAGCGGGGGGGAGACAGATACGCAGTATTTT	CASSTSGGETDTQYF
TRBV6-5	TRBJ2-3	-	TRBD1	TGTGCCAGCAGTTACCGAAACAGGGGGCTAGGCACGCAGTATTTT	CASSYRNRGLGTQYF
TRBV10-3	TRBJ1-5	few	-	TGTGCCACCGGGGGGGCCAGCAATCAGCCCCAGCATTTT	CATGGASNQPQHF
TRBV12-5	TRBJ1-5	once	TRBD1	TGTGCTAGTGCCCGTCCGGGACAGGGGGGTGGTAGCAATCAGCCCCAGCATTTT	CASARPGQGGGSNQPQHF
TRBV30	TRBJ1-5	few	-	TGTGCCTGGAGTGACGGGGGAGGTTTTCCCCAGCATTTT	CAWSDGGGFPQHF
TRBV28	TRBJ2-3	-	-	TGTGCCAGCAGTTCCCTAGCGGCAGGGGTGACAGATACGCAGTATTTT	CASSSLAAGVTDTQYF
TRBV5-1	TRBJ1-2	-	-	TGCGCCAGCAGCTTGGAGCCCGAGTTCTATGGCTACACCTTC	CASSLEPEFYGYTF
TRBV5-6	TRBJ2-1	few	-	TGTGCCAGCAGCGAGGCAGGGGGGAGCTCCTACAATGAGCAGTTCTTC	CASSEAGGSSYNEQFF
TRBV4-1	TRBJ1-4	few	TRBD1	TGCGCCAGCAGCCAGGATAAATTACTGGACAGGGAAAATGAAAAACTGTTTTTT	CASSQDKLLDRENEKLFF
TRBV7-9	TRBJ1-4	-	TRBD1	TGTGCCAGCAGCTTAAAGGGGGCAGGGGAAAAACTGTTTTTT	CASSLKGAGEKLFF
TRBV11-2	TRBJ1-2	-	-	TGTGCCAGCAGCTTAGGGGGCGGCTTCTATGGCTACACCTTC	CASSLGGGFYGYTF
TRBV5-6	TRBJ2-1	-	-	TGTGCCAGCAGCTTGGGAAGGAGCTACAATGAGCAGTTCTTC	CASSLGRSYNEQFF
TRBV6-5	TRBJ1-2	-	-	TGTGCCAGCAGTTATGAGGCAGTCGGAGAATATGGCTACACCTTC	CASSYEAVGEYGYTF
TRBV7-2	TRBJ1-2	few	-	TGTGCCAGCGCAGAGGGGGGATTAGGGTATGGCTACACCTTC	CASAEGGLGYGYTF
TRBV7-8	TRBJ2-3	-	-	TGTGCCAGCAGCTTAAACGGGCAGGGTTTCGATACGCAGTATTTT	CASSLNGQGFDTQYF
TRBV11-3	TRBJ2-1	-	TRBD2	TGTGCCAGCAGCTTAGGCGGAGCGGGGGAGCAGTTCTTC	CASSLGGAGEQFF